These T cell receptor beta chains were read from a single sample in a study of cytomegalovirus exposure and HLA in healthy donors. The table came from immunoSEQ multiplex PCR; TCRdb's copy has only in-frame clones and leaves some out. The table records more than 95,000 clones, approximately 71% of them present only once. The sequencing input was PBMCs. These receptors were obtained from a woman aged 50 to 60 in good health and CMV-seronegative. Each CDR3 is given with its conserved first and last residue. D genes are given only for firm matches. Rows give clone size only sometimes, using once, few, many, or a class for an expanded clone.

. | . | TRBJ2-7 | TRBV7-9 | CSSSLEGGVEQYF | TGTTCCAGCAGCTTAGAAGGAGGGGTCGAGCAGTACTTC
. | . | TRBJ2-5 | TRBV29-1 | CSHSRGEETQYF | TGCAGCCACAGCAGGGGGGAAGAGACCCAGTACTTC
. | . | TRBJ2-2 | TRBV27 | CASSFRITGELFF | TGTGCCAGCAGTTTCAGAATCACCGGGGAGCTGTTTTTT
. | once | TRBJ2-1 | TRBV6-5 | CASVGGGHNEQFF | TGTGCCAGCGTAGGGGGGGGGCACAATGAGCAGTTCTTC
TRBD1 | few | TRBJ1-2 | TRBV28 | CASSLYRGSYGYTF | TGTGCCAGCAGTTTATACAGGGGTAGCTATGGCTACACCTTC
. | . | TRBJ2-5 | TRBV7-3 | CASSLNLASLETQYF | TGTGCCAGCAGCTTAAATCTGGCCAGTCTGGAGACCCAGTACTTC
TRBD2 | . | TRBJ2-1 | TRBV7-6 | CASSPGLAGIIEQFF | TGTGCCAGCAGCCCGGGACTAGCGGGAATTATTGAGCAGTTCTTC
. | . | TRBJ1-1 | TRBV6-1 | CASREGLNTEAFF | TGTGCCAGCAGGGAGGGGTTGAACACTGAAGCTTTCTTT
. | . | TRBJ2-1 | TRBV30 | CAWSVSYEQFF | TGTGCCTGGAGTGTGAGTTATGAGCAGTTCTTC
TRBD1 | . | TRBJ1-1 | TRBV7-9 | CASGATLGGGEAFF | TGTGCCAGCGGAGCAACCTTAGGGGGCGGTGAAGCTTTCTTT
TRBD1 | . | TRBJ2-7 | TRBV6-1 | CASIQDRASYEQYF | TGTGCCAGCATTCAGGACAGGGCATCCTACGAGCAGTACTTC
TRBD2 | once | TRBJ2-6 | TRBV4-2 | CASSPGGGLAGGSGANVLTF | TGTGCCAGCAGCCCGGGGGGGGGACTAGCGGGAGGATCTGGGGCCAACGTCCTGACTTTC
TRBD2 | . | TRBJ2-1 | TRBV7-8 | CASSLVRLAGGSEQFF | TGTGCCAGCAGCTTAGTACGGCTAGCGGGAGGAAGTGAGCAGTTCTTC
. | . | TRBJ2-2 | TRBV6-5 | CASSYYPGTGELFF | TGTGCCAGCAGTTACTATCCCGGGACCGGGGAGCTGTTTTTT
. | . | TRBJ2-7 | TRBV2 | CASSELPYEQYF | TGTGCCAGCAGTGAACTTCCCTACGAGCAGTACTTC
. | . | TRBJ1-3 | TRBV28 | CASSFLGALSGNTIYF | TGTGCCAGCAGTTTTCTGGGGGCTCTCTCTGGAAACACCATATATTTT
. | . | TRBJ1-1 | TRBV5-1 | CASSLRGGTEAFF | TGCGCCAGCAGCTTGCGGGGGGGCACTGAAGCTTTCTTT
. | . | TRBJ2-1 | TRBV4-2 | CASSQDRGGTYNEQFF | TGTGCCAGCAGCCAAGATCGGGGCGGGACCTACAATGAGCAGTTCTTC
. | . | TRBJ2-2 | TRBV18 | CASSPPTSWNTGELFF | TGTGCCAGCTCACCACCGACTTCTTGGAACACCGGGGAGCTGTTTTTT
. | . | TRBJ2-7 | TRBV7-3 | CASSLVGHNEQYF | TGTGCCAGCAGCTTAGTAGGACATAACGAGCAGTACTTC
TRBD1 | . | TRBJ1-1 | TRBV28 | CASNTDSGTGGYEAFF | TGTGCCAGCAATACTGACTCCGGGACAGGGGGTTACGAAGCTTTCTTT
. | . | TRBJ2-1 | TRBV4-1 | CASSQDLALQFF | TGCGCCAGCAGCCAAGACTTAGCGTTGCAGTTCTTC
. | . | TRBJ2-5 | TRBV7-2 | CASSFGVLETQYF | TGTGCCAGCAGCTTCGGTGTTCTTGAGACCCAGTACTTC
TRBD1 | . | TRBJ1-4 | TRBV4-2 | CASSDRVGEKLFF | TGTGCCAGCAGTGACAGGGTCGGTGAAAAACTGTTTTTT
TRBD2 | . | TRBJ2-5 | TRBV7-2 | CASSSPTAGGPGETQYF | TGTGCCAGCAGCTCCCCTACGGCGGGAGGGCCCGGAGAGACCCAGTACTTC
TRBD1 | few | TRBJ2-3 | TRBV10-3 | CAIQGRDSNPDTQYF | TGTGCCATCCAGGGCCGGGACAGTAACCCAGATACGCAGTATTTT
TRBD2 | few | TRBJ2-1 | TRBV25-1 | CASSDGAGGNEQFF | TGTGCCAGCAGTGACGGAGCGGGAGGGAATGAGCAGTTCTTC